This T cell receptor beta chain was recorded in a study of CD8 T cells in ankylosing spondylitis. Findings and limits, study-wide: Clones linked with disease were CD8+ and fairly uncommon in the peripheral blood. Characteristic of ankylosing spondylitis blood, it appeared, was a TCR beta motif comprising about eight highly homologous variants. Clones linked to disease were reported to show significant enrichment in matched ankylosing spondylitis synovial fluid. In reactive arthritis synovial fluid and blood, some motif variants had been reported before.

MiXCR, run by TCRdb on the 5' RACE reads, gives a single entry per CDR3 protein. The sample consists of around 330,000 distinct CDR3 sequences, around 10% of them appearing once. Trimming stripped 5 bases from V and 5 bases from J, with 15 bases between. Germline V CDR1 and CDR2: SNHLY, FYNNEI. This CDR3 comprises 14 residues. This clonotype was seen only a few times. Antigen unknown. V usage is TRBV2 and J usage is TRBJ2-5; TRBD1 is a possible D gene (5 bases). The origin of this receptor is a female donor with ankylosing spondylitis or in good health (not recorded which). The sequenced sample was blood, either unsorted or a sorted T cell fraction (not recorded which). CDR3 coding DNA: TGTGCCAGCAGTTCCCTGGGGCCCTCGGAGACCCAGTACTTC. It encodes CASSSLGPSETQYF.